The clone carrying this T cell receptor (beta chain) was observed a few times. From RNA transcripts, TCR beta CDR3 regions were amplified. The HTBI set primed first-round TCR CDR3 RT-PCR. TCRdb fed the multiplex PCR reads into MiXCR, producing one record per CDR3 protein. The sample has roughly 640,000 distinct CDR3 sequences, 16% seen once. Not enrolled were patients with uncontrolled infection, other autoimmune disease, pregnancy or lactation. Orbital computed tomography, thyroid ultrasound, serum thyroxine and TRAb, and clinical symptoms together informed the diagnoses. Source material for PBMCs was around 10 ml fresh peripheral blood. Trimming cost V 5 bases and J 5 bases, with 10 bases left between them. The CDR3 contains 12 residues. Germline V gives CDR1 MDHEN, CDR2 SYDVKM. These data belong to a study of T cells in Graves' hyperthyroidism and ophthalmopathy. At the level of the study: Prior to any treatment, at the point of initial diagnosis, peripheral blood was collected.

The chain is built from TRBV28 and TRBJ2-7; D gene ambiguous. Sample: blood. The TCR was taken from a woman between 40 and 55 years old with Graves' ophthalmopathy. CDR3 loop: CASSRSSHEQYF. In DNA, the CDR3 is TGTGCCAGCAGTCGGAGTTCCCACGAGCAGTACTTC.